These 9 T cell receptor beta chains share one sample of origin, sequenced in a study of response to subunit inactivated influenza vaccine. Each CDR3 protein is one row after TCRdb ran MiXCR on the RT-PCR reads. The table includes over 150,000 distinct CDR3 sequences, roughly 10% detected once. The specimen comprised CD8+ T cells sorted from PBMCs, sampled around 2 years after vaccination. Receptors originate from a man aged 45-69 years who received an inactivated influenza vaccine.

This clonotype was detected a few times. V usage is TRBV5-1 and J usage is TRBJ2-7, with 8 bases fitting TRBD1. CDR3 length: 15 residues. V lost 0 bases to trimming and J lost 3 bases; unmatched junction nucleotides: 5. CDR1 and CDR2 from the germline V gene are SGHRS and YFSETQ. The CDR3 here is CASSLVPGGIYEQYF. CDR3 DNA sequence: TGCGCCAGCAGCTTGGTGCCAGGGGGCATCTACGAGCAGTACTTC.

The chain couples TRBV10-3 to TRBJ2-5; 7 bases align to TRBD2. V was pared by 4 bases and J by 1 base, with 9 bases of the junction left unmatched. The CDR3 length is 16 residues. Germline CDR1 reads ENHRY; CDR2 reads SYGVKD. CDR3 sequence reads: CAISAGREGSQETQYF. The DNA for the CDR3 is TGTGCCATCAGTGCGGGGAGGGAGGGGAGCCAAGAGACCCAGTACTTC.

This clonotype was observed at least ten times. The rearrangement joins TRBV12-3 or TRBV12-4 to TRBJ2-7; possibly TRBD2 for D (5 bases). V was trimmed by 4 bases and J by 2 bases, leaving 15 bases between them. This CDR3 is 15 amino acids long. The CDR3 DNA reads TGTGCCAGCAGTTCTGGAGGTCAGACGCCCTACGAGCAGTACTTC. Encoded protein: CASSSGGQTPYEQYF.

This clonotype has a handful of counts. This chain uses TRBV4-3 with TRBJ2-7, with a weak D call TRBD1 (5 bases). Trimming cost V 3 bases and J 3 bases, with 15 bases left between them. The germline CDR1 and CDR2 sequences are LGHNA and YSLEER. The length of the CDR3 is 15 residues. The CDR3 region is CASSQEINRIYEQYF. DNA for the CDR3: TGCGCCAGCAGCCAGGAAATCAACAGGATCTACGAGCAGTACTTC.

Concerning this clonotype itself: A read error may account for a junction end that differs from germline. The chain joins TRBV9 to TRBJ1-2, with unresolved D. The germline CDR1 and CDR2 sequences are SGDLS and YYNGEE. The CDR3 runs to 15 residues. DNA of the CDR3: TGTGCCAGCAGCGTAGGCCCGGGAAGAAACTGTGGCTACACCTTC. It codes for CASSVGPGRNCGYTF.

This chain links TRBV12-3 or TRBV12-4 with TRBJ2-3; D is undetermined. The CDR3 spans 14 residues. The V end was cut by 2 bases, the J end by 4 bases, with 10 bases between. The CDR3 DNA follows: TGTGCCAGCAGTTTATTGGAGCGCGCAGATACGCAGTATTTT. It is translated as CASSLLERADTQYF.

The V and J genes are TRBV24-1 and TRBJ2-3, with D possibly being TRBD1 (6 bases). The V end lost 1 base, the J end lost 2 bases, and 12 bases lay between the germline ends. The CDR3 runs 16 residues. The V gene's germline CDR1 is KGHDR and CDR2 SFDVKD. CDR3 in amino acids: CATSDFGGLNTDTQYF. CDR3 coding DNA: TGTGCCACCAGTGATTTTGGGGGCCTAAACACAGATACGCAGTATTTT.

This clonotype was recorded a few times. The chain couples TRBV6-5 to TRBJ1-2; no clear D. The germline V gene has CDR1 MNHEY and CDR2 SVGAGI. CDR3 length: 14 amino acids. With 4 bases removed from V and 3 bases from J, the gap between germline ends came to 12 bases. The CDR3 DNA follows: TGTGCCAGCAGTTTAGGTTACCAAGACTATGGCTACACCTTC. It codes for CASSLGYQDYGYTF.

This clonotype was detected ten times or more. The rearrangement uses TRBV28 and TRBJ2-3, with 9 bases that match TRBD1. The trim removed 2 bases at V and 3 bases at J, leaving 6 bases unmatched. CDR1 and CDR2 from the germline V gene are MDHEN and SYDVKM. CDR3 length: 16 amino acids. The CDR3 nucleotides read TGTGCCAGCAGTTTACTGGGACAGGGTCTTACAGATACGCAGTATTTT. Its protein product is CASSLLGQGLTDTQYF. The entire variable domain, with the rest obtained from reference TRBV28 and TRBJ2-3, is as follows: DVKVTQSSRYLVKRTGEKVFLECVQDMDHENMFWYRQDPGLGLRLIYFSYDVKMKEKGDIPEGYSVSREKKERFSLILESASTNQTSMYLCASSLLGQGLTDTQYFGPGTRLTVL.